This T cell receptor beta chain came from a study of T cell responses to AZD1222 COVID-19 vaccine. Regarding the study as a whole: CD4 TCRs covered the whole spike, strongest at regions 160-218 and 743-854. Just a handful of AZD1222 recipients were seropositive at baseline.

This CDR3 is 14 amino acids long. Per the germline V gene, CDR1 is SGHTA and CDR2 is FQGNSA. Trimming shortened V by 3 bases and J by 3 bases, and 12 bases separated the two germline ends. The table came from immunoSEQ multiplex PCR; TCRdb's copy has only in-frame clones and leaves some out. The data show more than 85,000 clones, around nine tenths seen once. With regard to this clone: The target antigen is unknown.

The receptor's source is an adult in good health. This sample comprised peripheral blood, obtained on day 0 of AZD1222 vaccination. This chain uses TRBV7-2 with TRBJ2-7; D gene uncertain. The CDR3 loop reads CASSLTGFGYEQYF. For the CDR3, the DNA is TGTGCCAGCAGCTTGACTGGGTTTGGCTACGAGCAGTACTTC.